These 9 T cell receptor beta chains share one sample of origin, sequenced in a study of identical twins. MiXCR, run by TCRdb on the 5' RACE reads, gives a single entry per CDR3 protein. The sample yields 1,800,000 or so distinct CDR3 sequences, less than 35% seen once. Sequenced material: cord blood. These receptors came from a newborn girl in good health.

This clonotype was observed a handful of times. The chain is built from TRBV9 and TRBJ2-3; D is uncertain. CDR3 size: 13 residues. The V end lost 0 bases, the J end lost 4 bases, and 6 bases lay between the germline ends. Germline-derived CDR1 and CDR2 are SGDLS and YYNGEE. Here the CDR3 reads CASSVVGPDTQYF. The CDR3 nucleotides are TGTGCCAGCAGCGTAGTAGGACCAGATACGCAGTATTTT. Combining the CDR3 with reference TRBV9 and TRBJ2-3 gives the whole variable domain DSGVTQTPKHLITATGQRVTLRCSPRSGDLSVYWYQQSLDQGLQFLIQYYNGEERAKGNILERFSAQQFPDLHSELNLSSLELGDSALYFCASSVVGPDTQYFGPGTRLTVL.

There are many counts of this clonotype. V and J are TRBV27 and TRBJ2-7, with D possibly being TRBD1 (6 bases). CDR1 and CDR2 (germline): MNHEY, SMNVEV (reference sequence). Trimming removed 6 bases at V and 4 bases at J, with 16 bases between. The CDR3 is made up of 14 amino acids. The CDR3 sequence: CASSHTQGGYEQYF. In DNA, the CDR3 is TGTGCCAGCAGCCATACACAGGGTGGATACGAGCAGTACTTC.

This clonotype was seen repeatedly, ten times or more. The CDR3 sequence is CASSDGLDQPQHF. In DNA, the CDR3 is TGCGCCAGCAGCGATGGACTGGATCAGCCCCAGCATTTT. This chain connects TRBV5-1 to TRBJ1-5; D call uncertain. Trimming left V 4 bases short and J 5 bases short, with 10 bases between. Germline CDR1 reads SGHRS; CDR2 reads YFSETQ. This CDR3 is 13 amino acids long.

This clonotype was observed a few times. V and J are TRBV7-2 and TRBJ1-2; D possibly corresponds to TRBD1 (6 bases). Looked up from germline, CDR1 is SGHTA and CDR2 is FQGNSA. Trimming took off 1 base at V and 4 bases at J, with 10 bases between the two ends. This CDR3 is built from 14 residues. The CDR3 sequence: CASSLGEGGYGYTF. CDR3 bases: TGTGCCAGCAGCTTAGGTGAAGGGGGCTATGGCTACACCTTC.

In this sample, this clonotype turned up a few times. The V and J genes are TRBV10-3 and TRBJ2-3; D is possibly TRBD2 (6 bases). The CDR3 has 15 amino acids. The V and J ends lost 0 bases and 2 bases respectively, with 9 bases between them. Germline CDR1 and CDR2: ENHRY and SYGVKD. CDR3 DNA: TGTGCCATCAGTGAGTCTCCTAGCGACACAGATACGCAGTATTTT. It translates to CAISESPSDTDTQYF.

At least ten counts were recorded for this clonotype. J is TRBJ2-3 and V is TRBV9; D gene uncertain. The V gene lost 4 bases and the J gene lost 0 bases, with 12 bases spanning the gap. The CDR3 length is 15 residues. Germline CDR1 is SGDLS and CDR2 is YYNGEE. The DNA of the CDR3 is TGTGCCAGCAGCCCAGGCGGTTTCAGCACAGATACGCAGTATTTT. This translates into CASSPGGFSTDTQYF.

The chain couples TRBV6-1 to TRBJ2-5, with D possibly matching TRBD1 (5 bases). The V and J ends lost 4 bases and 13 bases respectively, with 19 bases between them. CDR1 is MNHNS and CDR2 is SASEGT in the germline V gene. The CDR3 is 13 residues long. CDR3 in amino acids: CASSANQGYSGYF. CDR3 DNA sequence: TGTGCCAGCAGTGCCAACCAGGGTTATTCTGGGTACTTC.

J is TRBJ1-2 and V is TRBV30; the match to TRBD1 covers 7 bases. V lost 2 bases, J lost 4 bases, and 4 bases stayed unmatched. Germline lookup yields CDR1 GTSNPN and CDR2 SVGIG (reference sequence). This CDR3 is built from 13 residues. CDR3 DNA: TGTGCCTGGAGTCCAGACAGGGTCTATGGCTACACCTTC. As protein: CAWSPDRVYGYTF. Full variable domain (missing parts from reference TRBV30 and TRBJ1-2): SQTIHQWPATLVQPVGSPLSLECTVEGTSNPNLYWYRQAAGRGLQLLFYSVGIGQISSEVPQNLSASRPQDRQFILSSKKLLLSDSGFYLCAWSPDRVYGYTFGSGTRLTVV.

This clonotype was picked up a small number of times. CDR3 in amino acids: CASSRREKLFF. The CDR3 coding sequence is TGTGCCAGCAGCCGTAGGGAAAAACTGTTTTTT. V is TRBV11-2 and J is TRBJ1-4, with D unclear. The CDR3 has 11 amino acids. V was cut by 5 bases and J by 8 bases, with 6 bases left in between. The germline V gene encodes CDR1 SGHAT and CDR2 FQNNGV.